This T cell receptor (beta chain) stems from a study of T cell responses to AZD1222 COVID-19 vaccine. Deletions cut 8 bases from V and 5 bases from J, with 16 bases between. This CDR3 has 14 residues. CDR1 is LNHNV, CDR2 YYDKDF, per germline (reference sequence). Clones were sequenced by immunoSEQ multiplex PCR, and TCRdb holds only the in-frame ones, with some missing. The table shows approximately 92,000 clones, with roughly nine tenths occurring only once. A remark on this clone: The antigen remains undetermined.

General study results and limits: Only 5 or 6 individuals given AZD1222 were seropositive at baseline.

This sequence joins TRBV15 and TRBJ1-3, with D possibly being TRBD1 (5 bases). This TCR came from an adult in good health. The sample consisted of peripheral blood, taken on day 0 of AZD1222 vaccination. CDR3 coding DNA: TGTGCCACCGGATGGGACCCCTTAAGAAACACCATATATTTT. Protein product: CATGWDPLRNTIYF.